This is a list of T cell receptor beta chains from one sample in a study of blood T cells in healthy people across ages. TCRdb independently ran MiXCR on the 5' RACE reads; one entry per CDR3 protein. The sample has some 1,500,000 distinct CDR3 sequences, roughly 43% seen once; the top ten hold roughly 3.7%. Material: blood. These receptors originate from a woman younger than 35 in good health. The CDR3 runs from the conserved cysteine through the conserved F or W. D genes are given only for firm matches. For some rows the clone size is stated as once, few or many, or as a class when expanded; others skip it.

v_gene: TRBV3-1
j_gene: TRBJ1-1
d_gene: NA
abundance: few
CDR3nt: TGTGCCAGCAGCCAAGTAGGTCGTGAAGCTTTCTTT
CDR3aa: CASSQVGREAFF

v_gene: TRBV3-1
j_gene: TRBJ2-1
d_gene: NA
abundance: few
CDR3nt: TGTGCCAGCAGCCAAGAGGCCCCAACACTCTACAATGAGCAGTTCTTC
CDR3aa: CASSQEAPTLYNEQFF

v_gene: TRBV7-9
j_gene: TRBJ2-7
d_gene: NA
abundance: once
CDR3nt: TGTGCCAGCCCTGGGGCTTCCTACGAGCAGTACTTC
CDR3aa: CASPGASYEQYF

v_gene: TRBV19
j_gene: TRBJ1-5
d_gene: NA
abundance: NA
CDR3nt: TGTGCCAGTAGTATCGGGCAGGGATACATTCCAACGCCCCAGCATTTT
CDR3aa: CASSIGQGYIPTPQHF

v_gene: TRBV12-3/TRBV12-4
j_gene: TRBJ2-7
d_gene: NA
abundance: NA
CDR3nt: TGTGCCAGCAGTCTCGACGGGCTACCCAGGGAGCAGTACTTC
CDR3aa: CASSLDGLPREQYF

v_gene: TRBV29-1
j_gene: TRBJ2-2
d_gene: NA
abundance: few
CDR3nt: TGCAGCTGCCTTTGGTACGGAGGACCTAACACCGGGGAGCTGTTTTTT
CDR3aa: CSCLWYGGPNTGELFF

v_gene: TRBV20-1
j_gene: TRBJ2-3
d_gene: NA
abundance: NA
CDR3nt: TGCAGTGCTAACCCCACCCTTTCTAGCACAGATACGCAGTATTTT
CDR3aa: CSANPTLSSTDTQYF

v_gene: TRBV4-2
j_gene: TRBJ2-1
d_gene: TRBD2
abundance: many
CDR3nt: TGTGCCAGCAGCCAAGCGGGAGGACACAATGAGCAGTTCTTC
CDR3aa: CASSQAGGHNEQFF

v_gene: TRBV20-1
j_gene: TRBJ2-1
d_gene: NA
abundance: many
CDR3nt: TGCAGTGCTACCGACTATAAGGTTTCCTACAATGAGCAGTTCTTC
CDR3aa: CSATDYKVSYNEQFF

v_gene: TRBV4-1
j_gene: TRBJ1-3
d_gene: NA
abundance: NA
CDR3nt: TGCGCCAGCAGCCAAGATGGTGGACAGCGTGGAAACACCATATATTTT
CDR3aa: CASSQDGGQRGNTIYF

v_gene: TRBV7-2
j_gene: TRBJ2-3
d_gene: NA
abundance: few
CDR3nt: TGTGCCAGCAGCCTCTCGGGAGCGGTATCCACAGATACGCAGTATTTT
CDR3aa: CASSLSGAVSTDTQYF

v_gene: TRBV3-1
j_gene: TRBJ2-3
d_gene: NA
abundance: few
CDR3nt: TGTGCCAGCAGCCAATTTATTAGCGGAGATACGCAGTATTTT
CDR3aa: CASSQFISGDTQYF

v_gene: TRBV5-1
j_gene: TRBJ2-3
d_gene: NA
abundance: NA
CDR3nt: TGCGCCAGCAGCTTAACCGGGGCCCCAGCGATGACAGATACGCAGTATTTT
CDR3aa: CASSLTGAPAMTDTQYF

v_gene: TRBV28
j_gene: TRBJ2-7
d_gene: NA
abundance: few
CDR3nt: TGTGCCAGCAGTAGAATAGAGGACAGCTACGAGCAGTACTTC
CDR3aa: CASSRIEDSYEQYF

v_gene: TRBV30
j_gene: TRBJ1-4
d_gene: NA
abundance: NA
CDR3nt: TGTGCCTGGAGTGCACGGGGGACTGAAAAACTGTTTTTT
CDR3aa: CAWSARGTEKLFF

v_gene: TRBV6-2/TRBV6-3
j_gene: TRBJ2-3
d_gene: NA
abundance: NA
CDR3nt: TGTGCCAGCAGAACGACCAGTAGCTGGTACCCCACAGATACGCAGTATTTT
CDR3aa: CASRTTSSWYPTDTQYF

v_gene: TRBV15
j_gene: TRBJ1-2
d_gene: NA
abundance: NA
CDR3nt: TGTGCCACCAGCAGGGATCCCCGGACGGCTGGCTACACCTTC
CDR3aa: CATSRDPRTAGYTF

v_gene: TRBV4-1
j_gene: TRBJ1-4
d_gene: NA
abundance: few
CDR3nt: TGCGCCAGCAGCCGTCAGTTAAATGAAAAACTGTTTTTT
CDR3aa: CASSRQLNEKLFF

v_gene: TRBV7-2
j_gene: TRBJ2-2
d_gene: TRBD2
abundance: NA
CDR3nt: TGTGCCAGCAGCTTAAGGGGGGCGTCTAGCGGGATTACCGGGGAGCTGTTTTTT
CDR3aa: CASSLRGASSGITGELFF

v_gene: TRBV25-1
j_gene: TRBJ1-4
d_gene: NA
abundance: NA
CDR3nt: TGTGCCAGCAGTCTGTGCGCGGGCCGGCGGGAAAAACTGTTTTTT
CDR3aa: CASSLCAGRREKLFF

v_gene: TRBV4-1
j_gene: TRBJ2-7
d_gene: TRBD2
abundance: once
CDR3nt: TGCGCCAGCAGCCGACGTAGCGGGACTCCTTCCGATGAGCAGTACTTC
CDR3aa: CASSRRSGTPSDEQYF